The 28 T cell receptor beta chains reported below all come from one sample, sequenced in a study of T cells after yellow fever vaccination (dated by TCRdb to about 2019). This sample's treatment or condition label indicates: live attenuated yellow fever vaccine strain. Libraries came from 5' RACE. Instrument on record: Illumina HiSeq 2500. TCRdb trimmed public reads at Q25 via fastp, called clones via MiXCR and kept in-frame beta chains. CDR3 protein sequences are deduplicated, and each keeps its most common genes and DNA. The sample has 120,000 to 150,000 distinct CDR3 sequences on record, approximately 7.7% of them singletons. The ten largest clones capture 0.73% of the sample. Sequencing was performed on CD4+ T cells sorted from PBMCs, taken 5 days after the yellow fever booster vaccination. Source of these receptors: a man aged 25-45 years who received the YFV17D yellow fever vaccine.

This clonotype was detected many times. The chain has TRBV7-2 and TRBJ2-5; no clear D gene. Germline CDR1 reads SGHTA; CDR2 reads FQGNSA. The V gene lost 1 base and the J gene lost 7 bases, with 13 bases spanning the gap. CDR3 length: 14 amino acids. The CDR3 DNA sequence: TGTGCCAGCAGCTTAGGGGTGGAATCGGGGACCCAGTACTTC. Its translation is CASSLGVESGTQYF.

This clonotype was counted at least ten times. The genes are TRBV4-1 and TRBJ2-3, with D perhaps TRBD1 or TRBD2 (5 bases each). V was cut by 5 bases and J by 3 bases, with 18 bases left in between. Per the germline V gene, CDR1 is MGHRA and CDR2 is YSYEKL. The length of the CDR3 is 16 residues. The CDR3 nucleotides read TGCGCCAGCAGCAGCCCGGGACGTAGACAGACAGATACGCAGTATTTT. This translates into CASSSPGRRQTDTQYF.

In this sample, this clonotype turned up many times. The chain is built from TRBV20-1 and TRBJ2-5; D remains unclear. From germline, CDR1 is DFQATT and CDR2 SNEGSKA (reference sequence). CDR3 length equals 15 residues. V was trimmed by 0 bases and J by 4 bases, leaving 15 bases between them. The CDR3 DNA is TGCAGTGCTAGAGAGATGGTCAGAATCAGAGAGACCCAGTACTTC. The encoded protein is CSAREMVRIRETQYF.

This clonotype was recorded at least ten times. The V and J genes are TRBV6-1 and TRBJ2-1; D not certain. CDR3 length: 12 residues. Per germline, CDR1 MNHNS and CDR2 SASEGT. V lost 1 base and J lost 12, with 10 bases in between. This CDR3 reads CASSEVSFGQFF. CDR3 nucleotide sequence: TGTGCCAGCAGTGAAGTGAGCTTCGGGCAGTTCTTC.

This clonotype was seen repeatedly, ten times or more. V and J are TRBV5-4 and TRBJ2-7; 11 positions match TRBD2. The CDR3 spans 15 residues. Germline values: CDR1 SGHNT, CDR2 YYREEE (reference sequence). V gave up 4 bases and J gave up 3 bases; unmatched junction bases: 6. For the CDR3, the DNA is TGTGCCAGCAGCCAGACGACTAGCGGGATCTACGAGCAGTACTTC. Its protein is CASSQTTSGIYEQYF.

This clonotype was counted at least ten times. V and J are TRBV7-2 and TRBJ2-1, with unresolved D. The CDR3 length is 12 residues. The V end lost 2 bases, the J end lost 9 bases, and 8 bases lay between the germline ends. Looked up from germline, CDR1 is SGHTA and CDR2 is FQGNSA. CDR3 sequence (DNA): TGTGCCAGCAGCTTAATTGGGATTGAGCAGTTCTTC. It yields the protein CASSLIGIEQFF. The full variable domain, its missing parts supplied by reference TRBV7-2 and TRBJ2-1, is GAGVSQSPSNKVTEKGKDVELRCDPISGHTALYWYRQSLGQGLEFLIYFQGNSAPDKSGLPSDRFSAERTGGSVSTLTIQRTQQEDSAVYLCASSLIGIEQFFGPGTRLTVL.

In this sample, this clonotype turned up many times. The chain is built from TRBV5-6 and TRBJ1-5; D ambiguous. This CDR3 has 12 amino acids. CDR1 SGHDT and CDR2 YYEEEE come from the germline V gene. The V and J ends lost 0 bases and 9 bases respectively, with 7 bases between them. CDR3 protein: CASSLAGLPQHF. DNA for the CDR3: TGTGCCAGCAGCTTGGCCGGACTGCCCCAGCATTTT.

In the case of this clonotype: Its ends do not fully match the called genes, so a read error is possible. The chain carries TRBV28 and TRBJ2-7; no definite D call. The CDR3 is 11 amino acids. Germline V gene lookup returns CDR1 MDHEN and CDR2 SYDVKM. This CDR3 reads CASSFETIPNF. CDR3 DNA sequence: TGTGCCAGCAGTTTTGAGACCATTCCCAACTTC. Drawing the rest from reference TRBV28 and TRBJ2-7, the complete variable domain is DVKVTQSSRYLVKRTGEKVFLECVQDMDHENMFWYRQDPGLGLRLIYFSYDVKMKEKGDIPEGYSVSREKKERFSLILESASTNQTSMYLCASSFETIPNFGPGTRLTVT.

This clonotype was found many times. The V gene is TRBV10-3, the J gene TRBJ2-1, with D perhaps matching TRBD1 (6 bases). Germline CDR1 reads ENHRY; CDR2 reads SYGVKD. V was trimmed by 5 bases and J by 6 bases, leaving 17 bases between them. There are 15 residues in the CDR3. CDR3 coding DNA: TGTGCCATCAGTATAGGGGGAGCAGGGAGCAATGAGCAGTTCTTC. It yields the protein CAISIGGAGSNEQFF.

This clonotype appeared many times. The CDR3 bases are TGTGCCAGCAGCTTAGTGGCGGGGGGGAAAGAGACCCAGTACTTC. It yields the protein CASSLVAGGKETQYF. The chain combines TRBV7-2 with TRBJ2-5, with TRBD2 matching over 9 bases. With V trimmed by 1 base and J by 3 bases, 3 bases remained unmatched. Germline lookup yields CDR1 SGHTA and CDR2 FQGNSA. CDR3 size: 15 residues.

In regard to this clonotype: A clone one base away is much larger, so this may be a read error. This chain joins TRBV15 and TRBJ2-5, with TRBD1 matching over 7 bases. The CDR3 consists of 16 residues. Germline CDR1 and CDR2: LNHNV and YYDKDF (reference sequence). The CDR3 loop is CDTSGRDRVKGETQYF. CDR3 bases: TGTGACACCAGCGGCCGGGACAGAGTTAAGGGAGAGACCCAGTACTTC.

This clonotype was found many times. The conserved closing phenylalanine or tryptophan is absent in this CDR3, likely reflecting a read error. The DNA is left out, because the CDR3 cannot be placed on it with certainty; the CDR3 is given as TCRdb lists it. CDR3 protein: CASSLTPGPEAQV. The gene calls are TRBV7-2 and TRBJ2-1; the D call of TRBD1 is as the table states it, not checked on the DNA. Germline lookup yields CDR1 SGHTA and CDR2 FQGNSA. The CDR3 spans 13 amino acids, including both terminal residues.

This clonotype was seen ten or more times. This chain joins TRBV4-3 and TRBJ2-1; 7 bases line up with TRBD1. CDR3 length: 15 residues. Germline lookup yields CDR1 LGHNA and CDR2 YSLEER. J lost 7 bases, V lost 1 base, and 7 bases had no gene match. The CDR3 region is CASSQVGKGANEQFF. In nucleotides, the CDR3 is TGCGCCAGCAGCCAAGTGGGAAAGGGGGCGAATGAGCAGTTCTTC.

This clonotype has a count of ten or more. The V gene is TRBV6-2 or TRBV6-3, the J gene TRBJ1-5; 8 nucleotides align to TRBD1. The length of the CDR3 is 13 residues. Germline V gene sequence: CDR1 MNHEY, CDR2 SVGEGT. V was clipped by 4 bases and J by 6 bases; unmatched bases: 2. The CDR3: CASSWTGSQPQHF. For the CDR3, the DNA is TGTGCCAGCAGTTGGACAGGGAGTCAGCCCCAGCATTTT.

This clonotype was found many times. This chain joins TRBV20-1 and TRBJ2-1; 8 nucleotides agree with TRBD2. CDR1 DFQATT and CDR2 SNEGSKA come from the germline V gene (reference sequence). CDR3 length equals 13 residues. V lost 5 bases to trimming and J lost 6 bases; unmatched junction nucleotides: 6. The chain's CDR3 is CSAAGTRINEQFF. The DNA for the CDR3 is TGCAGTGCTGCCGGGACTAGGATCAATGAGCAGTTCTTC.

The sample holds many counts of this clonotype. The rearrangement uses TRBV7-2 and TRBJ2-3; the D gene could be TRBD1 or TRBD2 (5 bases each). Trimming took 3 bases from V and 4 from J, leaving 8 bases between them. CDR1 is SGHTA and CDR2 is FQGNSA in the germline V gene. This CDR3 contains 13 residues. Written as DNA, the CDR3 is TGTGCCAGCAGCTTTGGGGACGCAGATACGCAGTATTTT. It yields the protein CASSFGDADTQYF.

In this sample, this clonotype turned up a few times. The V gene is TRBV29-1, the J gene TRBJ2-7; the match to TRBD2 covers 8 bases. This CDR3 region has 17 residues. Losses at the gene ends were 4 bases for V and 2 bases for J; bases not matched to a gene: 16. Germline-derived CDR1 and CDR2 are SQVTM and ANQGSEA. The CDR3 bases are TGCAGCGTTGCCAAAACTCTAGCGGGCGCAACTACCTACGAGCAGTACTTC. Protein product: CSVAKTLAGATTYEQYF.

Ten or more counts support this clonotype. The chain joins TRBV6-2 or TRBV6-3 to TRBJ1-1; D may be TRBD1 (5 bases). Germline V lookup: CDR1 MNHEY, CDR2 SVGEGT. The CDR3 contains 16 residues. Trimming shortened V by 6 bases and J by 0 bases, and 17 bases separated the two germline ends. The CDR3 loop reads CASSRKGRIMNTEAFF. Here the CDR3 DNA reads TGTGCCAGCAGCCGAAAGGGGAGGATAATGAACACTGAAGCTTTCTTT.

Only a few counts were recorded for this clonotype. This sequence joins TRBV5-5 and TRBJ2-1; the match to TRBD1 covers 7 bases. J lost 6 bases, V lost 9 bases, and 9 bases had no gene match. Germline V lookup: CDR1 SGHKS, CDR2 YYEKEE (reference sequence). This CDR3 is 13 amino acids long. CDR3 region: CATRQGTINEQFF. DNA for the CDR3: TGTGCCACCCGACAGGGAACTATCAATGAGCAGTTCTTC.

The table lists this clonotype with many counts. The CDR3 sequence: CASTRAGGTQYF. The CDR3 DNA reads as TGTGCCAGCACCCGAGCGGGCGGTACGCAGTATTTT. The chain is built from TRBV7-2 and TRBJ2-3, with D possibly being TRBD2 (6 bases). The germline V and J ends were trimmed by 7 bases and 8 bases, with 13 bases remaining between them. This CDR3 region has 12 residues. Germline values: CDR1 SGHTA, CDR2 FQGNSA.

This clonotype was seen repeatedly, ten times or more. The gene calls are TRBV6-1 and TRBJ1-5, with 12 bases that match TRBD1. The CDR3 contains 17 residues. V shed 6 bases and J 5 bases; nucleotides not matched to a gene: 11. The germline V gene has CDR1 MNHNS and CDR2 SASEGT. The CDR3 loop is CASREGPGQGAHQPQHF. The CDR3 coding sequence is TGTGCCAGCAGAGAGGGGCCGGGACAGGGGGCGCATCAGCCCCAGCATTTT.

In its sample, this clonotype was seen a few times. V usage is TRBV20-1 and J usage is TRBJ2-7; 10 bases are a match to TRBD2. The CDR3 contains 14 residues. The germline gives CDR1 DFQATT, CDR2 SNEGSKA (reference sequence). Trimming removed 3 bases from V and 4 bases from J; junction bases left unmatched: 6. The CDR3 DNA reads TGCAGTGCTAGTGCTAGCGGGAGTCCATACGAGCAGTACTTC. It codes for CSASASGSPYEQYF.

The table lists this clonotype with many counts. J is TRBJ1-1 and V is TRBV20-1; D is unresolved. CDR3 size: 13 residues. V was pared by 7 bases and J by 1 base, with 13 bases between. CDR1 and CDR2 from the germline V gene are DFQATT and SNEGSKA (reference sequence). This chain's CDR3 is CSVRARANTEAFF. The CDR3 region has the DNA TGCAGTGTACGAGCCCGGGCGAACACTGAAGCTTTCTTT.

This clonotype was counted a few times. V and J are TRBV7-2 and TRBJ2-5, with D possibly being TRBD1 (6 bases). Germline-derived CDR1 and CDR2 are SGHTA and FQGNSA. V lost 2 bases and J 5 bases, leaving 18 bases between the germline ends. The length of the CDR3 is 16 residues. CDR3 in amino acids: CASSLNNRGHRETQYF. The CDR3 DNA follows: TGTGCCAGCAGCTTAAACAACCGGGGACACCGGGAGACCCAGTACTTC.

Only a few counts were recorded for this clonotype. The chain employs TRBV19 and TRBJ2-1; D is ambiguous. Germline loops: CDR1 LNHDA, CDR2 SQIVND (reference sequence). V gave up 3 bases and J gave up 10 bases, with 22 bases separating them. CDR3 length: 16 residues. CDR3 sequence reads: CASSIWTYRRGAEQFF. Written as DNA, the CDR3 is TGTGCCAGTAGTATTTGGACCTACCGAAGAGGCGCAGAGCAGTTCTTC.

In its sample, this clonotype was seen many times. This sequence joins TRBV6-2 or TRBV6-3 and TRBJ2-2, with D perhaps matching TRBD1 or TRBD2 (5 bases each). V lost 6 bases and J 5 bases, leaving 13 bases between the germline ends. The CDR3 consists of 14 residues. Germline CDR1 reads MNHEY; CDR2 reads SVGEGT. The CDR3 reads CASSVVWGTGELFF. The CDR3 DNA reads as TGTGCCAGCAGCGTGGTTTGGGGGACCGGGGAGCTGTTTTTT.

This clonotype was recorded once. The chain carries TRBV19 and TRBJ2-7; D call uncertain. From germline, CDR1 is LNHDA and CDR2 SQIVND (reference sequence). Trimming removed 8 bases from V and 4 bases from J, with 18 bases in between. The CDR3 spans 14 residues. The DNA for the CDR3 is TGTGCCAGTTCAGCAACGTATTCGACTTACGAGCAGTACTTC. Translation gives CASSATYSTYEQYF.

This clonotype was detected ten times or more. The chain uses TRBV21-1 and TRBJ1-1. TRBV21-1 is a listed pseudogene. The CDR3 has 10 amino acids. For the CDR3, the DNA is TGTCATAACCCGCCACTTGCTGCTTTCTTT. It specifies CHNPPLAAFF.